Presented here are 15 T cell receptor beta chains from one specimen sequenced in a study of T cells in Graves' hyperthyroidism and ophthalmopathy. The investigators amplified TCR beta CDR3 regions from RNA transcripts. When the TCR CDR3 underwent first-round RT-PCR, the HTBI primer set was used. One entry per CDR3 protein results from TCRdb running MiXCR on the multiplex PCR reads. Of about 250,000 distinct CDR3 sequences in the sample, approximately 20% were seen once. The sequenced material came from blood. The receptors were gathered from a man aged 30-40 years with Graves' ophthalmopathy.

In its sample, this clonotype was seen a few times. The CDR3 here is CASGTSGSSYEQYF. The CDR3 DNA reads TGTGCCAGCGGTACTAGCGGGAGCTCCTACGAGCAGTACTTC. The V call is TRBV27, the J call TRBJ2-7; 11 bases agree with TRBD2. In germline, CDR1 is MNHEY, CDR2 SMNVEV (reference sequence). This CDR3 has 14 amino acids. V trimming: 8 bases; J trimming: 0 bases; junction bases outside the gene matches: 3.

This clonotype was observed at least ten times. J is TRBJ2-3 and V is TRBV6-1; D perhaps matches TRBD2 (5 bases). Trimming took off 5 bases at V and 0 bases at J, with 12 bases between the two ends. CDR1 and CDR2 from the germline V gene are MNHNS and SASEGT. The CDR3 runs 15 residues. In DNA, the CDR3 is TGTGCCAGCAGTCTAAGGAGGATGAGCACAGATACGCAGTATTTT. It specifies CASSLRRMSTDTQYF.

The rearrangement links TRBV30 to TRBJ2-2; no clear D gene. V lost 2 bases, J lost 6 bases, and 4 bases lay in between. CDR3 size: 11 residues. Per germline, CDR1 GTSNPN and CDR2 SVGIG (reference sequence). CDR3 bases: TGTGCCTGGAGTTATCCCGGGGAGCTGTTTTTT. This sequence encodes CAWSYPGELFF.

The gene calls are TRBV20-1 and TRBJ2-7, with D perhaps matching TRBD2 (5 bases). CDR3 length: 13 amino acids. V was cut by 3 bases and J by 2 bases, with 11 bases left in between. CDR1 and CDR2 (germline): DFQATT, SNEGSKA (reference sequence). CDR3 protein: CSARRRAPYEQYF. The CDR3 coding sequence is TGCAGTGCTAGGAGGCGGGCCCCCTACGAGCAGTACTTC.

The chain links TRBV29-1 to TRBJ2-1; D gene ambiguous. CDR3 size: 10 residues. Germline V lookup: CDR1 SQVTM, CDR2 ANQGSEA. V dropped 7 bases and J dropped 5 bases, with 6 bases sitting between them. CDR3 sequence: CSGVHNEQFF. The CDR3 DNA follows: TGCAGCGGGGTCCACAATGAGCAGTTCTTC.

V is TRBV6-1 and J is TRBJ1-6; possibly TRBD1 for D (6 bases). Germline V gives CDR1 MNHNS, CDR2 SASEGT. This CDR3 contains 13 residues. V gave up 6 bases and J gave up 8 bases, with 11 bases separating them. DNA of the CDR3: TGTGCCAGCAGCCGGGACACGGATTCACCCCTCCACTTT. It codes for CASSRDTDSPLHF.

This clonotype came up many times. This chain uses TRBV29-1 with TRBJ2-7; TRBD1 aligns across 9 bases. After removal of 7 bases from V and 4 bases from J, the junction contained 5 bases not matched to a gene. The germline V gene encodes CDR1 SQVTM and CDR2 ANQGSEA. The CDR3 is made up of 12 amino acids. This CDR3 reads CSARDRDYEQYF. CDR3 nucleotides: TGCAGCGCACGGGACAGGGATTACGAGCAGTACTTC.

The rearrangement joins TRBV20-1 to TRBJ2-2; D not certain. Germline CDR1 reads DFQATT; CDR2 reads SNEGSKA (reference sequence). V was trimmed by 1 base and J by 7 bases, leaving 13 bases between them. This CDR3 spans 14 amino acids. The CDR3 loop is CSARAARSVGELFF. CDR3 bases: TGCAGTGCTAGAGCGGCTAGGAGTGTCGGGGAGCTGTTTTTT.

The V gene is TRBV5-1, the J gene TRBJ1-2, with 7 bases fitting TRBD1. Germline lookup yields CDR1 SGHRS and CDR2 YFSETQ. This CDR3 is built from 16 residues. The junction had 11 bases not matched to a gene; V was cut back by 4 bases and J by 2 bases. CDR3 sequence (DNA): TGCGCCAGCAGCCTCAAAACAGGGGTCGTGAACTATGGCTACACCTTC. It encodes CASSLKTGVVNYGYTF.

This clonotype occurred many times. V is TRBV6-1 and J is TRBJ2-3, with TRBD2 matching 9 bases. The CDR3 is made up of 17 amino acids. In germline, CDR1 is MNHNS, CDR2 SASEGT. V was clipped by 4 bases and J by 5 bases; unmatched bases: 13. CDR3 residues: CASSVRLAVQLRDTQYF. CDR3 sequence (DNA): TGTGCCAGCAGTGTAAGACTAGCGGTTCAACTGAGAGATACGCAGTATTTT.

This clonotype came up a few times. This chain uses TRBV7-6 with TRBJ1-1, with a tentative D call TRBD1 (6 bases). V lost 2 bases and J lost 3, with 13 bases in between. This CDR3 contains 15 residues. CDR1 SGHVS and CDR2 FNYEAQ come from the germline V gene. The CDR3 DNA sequence: TGTGCCAGCAGCTTACTGGCCAGGGGAGACACTGAAGCTTTCTTT. Translation gives CASSLLARGDTEAFF.

The sample holds a few counts of this clonotype. This chain joins TRBV3-1 and TRBJ2-5; TRBD2 might be the D (6 bases). The CDR3 loop spans 16 amino acids. Trimming left V 4 bases short and J 9 bases short, with 24 bases between. Germline V gene lookup returns CDR1 LGHDT and CDR2 YNNKEL (reference sequence). Written as DNA, the CDR3 is TGTGCCAGCAGCCTCTCGGGTAGCGGCACCGTCGTGTCCCAGTACTTC. Translated: CASSLSGSGTVVSQYF.

This clonotype was seen a handful of times. The chain is built from TRBV19 and TRBJ2-5, with D possibly TRBD2 on 5 matching bases. The CDR3 has 14 amino acids. Trimming removed 2 bases at V and 4 bases at J, with 11 bases between. Germline lookup yields CDR1 LNHDA and CDR2 SQIVND (reference sequence). As DNA, the CDR3 is TGTGCCAGTAGTATACGACGGGAACCAGAGACCCAGTACTTC. Translating gives CASSIRREPETQYF.

This clonotype was seen at least ten times. This sequence joins TRBV28 and TRBJ2-5, with D tentatively TRBD1 (5 bases). CDR3 length equals 13 residues. The germline V gene encodes CDR1 MDHEN and CDR2 SYDVKM. V dropped 6 bases and J dropped 7 bases, with 15 bases sitting between them. The CDR3 nucleotides read TGTGCCAGCAGCCCTATGGGGCGCCGGACCCAGTACTTC. Translating gives CASSPMGRRTQYF.

The V call is TRBV11-2, the J call TRBJ2-7, with 9 bases matching TRBD2. With 4 bases clipped from V and 0 bases from J, the junction kept 7 bases outside the gene matches. This CDR3 spans 16 amino acids. CDR1 and CDR2 from the germline V gene are SGHAT and FQNNGV. The CDR3 protein is CASSSPPSGVSYEQYF. CDR3 DNA: TGTGCCAGCAGCTCACCTCCTAGCGGGGTCTCCTACGAGCAGTACTTC.